The rows below give T cell receptor beta chains drawn from one sample of a study of post-analysis software for immune sequencing data. TCRdb passed the PCR reads through MiXCR, listing each CDR3 protein once. The sample holds 430,000 or so distinct CDR3 sequences, approximately 42% seen once. Sequenced: blood. The receptors come from a girl aged 2 to 10 with multiple sclerosis. Both conserved end residues are part of each CDR3. D genes are given only for firm matches. Expanded clones get a size class; other rows say once, few or many, or leave the size out.

cdr3_nt cdr3_aa d_call clone_size j_call v_call
TGCAGTGCTCCCGAGACAGGAGGGGGTGAGCAGTACTTC CSAPETGGGEQYF - - TRBJ2-5 TRBV20-1
TGCAGTGCTAGAGCGCTAGCGGGAGCCTACGAGCAGTACTTC CSARALAGAYEQYF TRBD2 few TRBJ2-7 TRBV20-1
TGCAGTGCTAGAAAATTGGGGACAGGGTCGGACGAGCAGTACTTC CSARKLGTGSDEQYF TRBD1 - TRBJ2-7 TRBV20-1
TGTGCCAGCAGCAGCTTCCCCGGGGTAGGAGATACGCAGTATTTT CASSSFPGVGDTQYF - - TRBJ2-3 TRBV6-4
TGTGCCAGCAGCTCAGTAAGAGGACTAGGACCCTGGAACAATGAGCAGTTCTTC CASSSVRGLGPWNNEQFF TRBD2 - TRBJ2-1 TRBV11-1
TGTGCCAGCAGGTCAGGGGGCAGGGAGACCCAGTACTTC CASRSGGRETQYF TRBD1 once TRBJ2-5 TRBV11-2
TGCAGCCCAGACTCCGGACAAGAGCCTTACGAGCAGTACTTC CSPDSGQEPYEQYF - - TRBJ2-7 TRBV20-1
TGCGCCAGCAGCTTGAACAGGGAGATGAACACTGAAGCTTTCTTT CASSLNREMNTEAFF - - TRBJ1-1 TRBV5-1
TGTGCCAGCAGCTTACGACGGGTGGTACCGTACAATGAGCAGTTCTTC CASSLRRVVPYNEQFF - - TRBJ2-1 TRBV11-2
TGCGCCAGCAGGAACGACTATGGCTACACCTTC CASRNDYGYTF - few TRBJ1-2 TRBV5-1